What follows is one T cell receptor beta chain and its context. Its antigen is undetermined. The CDR3 extends over 15 amino acids. Germline lookup yields CDR1 SGHTA and CDR2 FQGNSA. TCRdb re-called the 5' RACE reads, yielding one record per CDR3 amino acid sequence without DNA. The data include hundreds of thousands of distinct CDR3 sequences; the top ten clones carry 3.5% to 5%. The sample originates from a study of T cells expressing NK-cell markers. The overall study: Sequencing covered eight donors, seven HCMV-seropositive and one seronegative. Findings of the study overall: Dominance of the CD3+CD56-NKG2C+ fraction by these clonotypes also held in a handful of donors. Roughly six of the donors carried dominant NKG2C+ clonotypes that took up roughly 1.0-8% of their CD8+ T cells.

The V call is TRBV7-2, the J call TRBJ2-5; absent DNA, TCRdb's TRBD2 call cannot be checked. The TCR sequence derives from a woman between 18 and 70 years old in good health. The sample comprised blood T cells: a sorted CD56 or NKG2C T cell subset, CD4+ or CD8+ T cells, or bulk PBMC T cells (not recorded which). The CDR3 loop reads CASSLERGIQETQYF.